The 17 T cell receptor beta chains below all came from one sample that was sequenced in a study of blood T cell repertoires in COVID-19. TCRdb's table, derived via immunoSEQ multiplex PCR, lists solely in-frame clones and lacks some. Seen here are some 200,000 clones, 84% observed once, and the top ten hold roughly an eighth. Sequencing used peripheral blood. These TCRs come from a man younger than 45 with active or convalescent COVID-19.

J is TRBJ1-1 and V is TRBV19; tentatively, D is TRBD1 (5 bases). The CDR3 contains 13 residues. Looked up from germline, CDR1 is LNHDA and CDR2 is SQIVND (reference sequence). Trimming shortened V by 10 bases and J by 0 bases, and 12 bases separated the two germline ends. The CDR3 DNA sequence: TGTGCCACCGGCGCAGGGATGAACACTGAAGCTTTCTTT. Protein product: CATGAGMNTEAFF.

This clone was found once. The CDR3 DNA is TGTGCCAGCAGTTACTTACCAGGGGGCTATGGCTACACCTTC. This encodes CASSYLPGGYGYTF. V gene TRBV6-5 combines with J gene TRBJ1-2, with 7 bases identical to TRBD1. With 1 base clipped from V and 4 bases from J, the junction kept 3 bases outside the gene matches. The CDR3 has 14 amino acids. Germline assignment: CDR1 MNHEY and CDR2 SVGAGI.

V and J are TRBV18 and TRBJ1-2; 9 positions match TRBD1. Trimming at V came to 5 bases and at J to 4 bases, leaving 11 bases not matched to a gene. This CDR3 has 16 amino acids. The germline CDR1 and CDR2 sequences are KGHSH and LQKENI. The CDR3 coding sequence is TGTGCCAGCTCAGTCGCCACAGGGGGCGCGGGCTATGGCTACACCTTC. Protein: CASSVATGGAGYGYTF.

The CDR3 spells CAWTQDSRSNGYTF. Written as DNA, the CDR3 is TGTGCCTGGACCCAGGACAGCCGGTCAAATGGCTACACCTTC. This chain links TRBV30 with TRBJ1-2; TRBD1 might be the D (6 bases). Germline V gives CDR1 GTSNPN, CDR2 SVGIG (reference sequence). The CDR3 contains 14 residues. The V gene lost 4 bases and the J gene lost 6 bases, with 18 bases spanning the gap.

The chain uses TRBV18 and TRBJ1-5; possible D gene TRBD1, 5 bases. Trimming removed 0 bases at V and 2 bases at J, with 17 bases between. In germline, CDR1 is KGHSH, CDR2 LQKENI. The CDR3 runs to 18 residues. The CDR3 protein is CASSPPLGARRGNQPQHF. In nucleotides, the CDR3 is TGTGCCAGCTCACCACCTTTAGGGGCAAGGCGCGGCAATCAGCCCCAGCATTTT.

CDR3 bases: TGTGCCAGCAGCGTAGGGGTTCTAGCGGGGGAAAGGGAGACCCAGTACTTC. This codes for CASSVGVLAGERETQYF. V is TRBV9 and J is TRBJ2-5, with 10 bases lining up with TRBD2. The CDR3 length is 17 residues. Germline assignment: CDR1 SGDLS and CDR2 YYNGEE. With 0 bases clipped from V and 5 bases from J, the junction kept 10 bases outside the gene matches.

The chain joins TRBV11-2 to TRBJ1-3; maybe TRBD1 (6 bases). CDR1 SGHAT and CDR2 FQNNGV come from the germline V gene. This CDR3 has 17 amino acids. The V and J ends lost 2 bases and 0 bases respectively, with 14 bases between them. Written as DNA, the CDR3 is TGTGCCAGCAGCTTACCTGACAGGCCTGCCTCTGGAAACACCATATATTTT. It is translated as CASSLPDRPASGNTIYF. Based on the CDR3 plus reference TRBV11-2 and TRBJ1-3, the full variable domain is EAGVAQSPRYKIIEKRQSVAFWCNPISGHATLYWYQQILGQGPKLLIQFQNNGVVDDSQLPKDRFSAERLKGVDSTLKIQPAKLEDSAVYLCASSLPDRPASGNTIYFGEGSWLTVV.

The V gene is TRBV3-1 (or the pseudogene TRBV3-2), the J gene TRBJ2-7, with 8 bases matching TRBD2. This CDR3 is built from 17 residues. Germline CDR1 LGHDT, CDR2 YNNKEL (reference sequence). V shed 0 bases, J shed 5 bases, and the junction held 12 bases outside the gene matches. The CDR3 nucleotides are TGTGCCAGCAGCCAAGATCTCGGTCCTAGCGGGTTCCACGAGCAGTACTTC. As protein: CASSQDLGPSGFHEQYF.

This rearrangement joins TRBV19 to TRBJ2-1, with unresolved D. In germline, CDR1 is LNHDA, CDR2 SQIVND (reference sequence). The CDR3 covers 15 residues. Deletions cut 5 bases from V and 12 bases from J, with 23 bases between. CDR3 residues: CASSQTAVTNRWQFF. The CDR3 DNA is TGTGCCAGTAGTCAAACCGCAGTTACCAACAGATGGCAGTTCTTC.

This chain uses TRBV9 with TRBJ2-7; tentatively, D is TRBD1 (7 bases). The V gene's germline CDR1 is SGDLS and CDR2 YYNGEE. The CDR3 is made up of 13 amino acids. Trimming removed 0 bases at V and 7 bases at J, with 11 bases between. The CDR3 region has the DNA TGTGCCAGCAGCGTAGGCCAGGGGGGAGAGCAGTACGTC. This gives the protein CASSVGQGGEQYV.

V is TRBV5-1 and J is TRBJ2-5; weak D call: TRBD1 (5 bases). CDR3 length equals 14 residues. Trimming removed 4 bases at V and 0 bases at J, with 10 bases between. Germline values: CDR1 SGHRS, CDR2 YFSETQ. CDR3 protein: CASSGTGNQETQYF. CDR3 in DNA: TGCGCCAGCAGCGGTACAGGAAACCAAGAGACCCAGTACTTC.

The rearrangement joins TRBV5-5 to TRBJ2-3; possibly TRBD2 for D (6 bases). V lost 4 bases and J lost 5, with 17 bases in between. The CDR3 length is 15 residues. The germline V gene has CDR1 SGHKS and CDR2 YYEKEE (reference sequence). CDR3 coding DNA: TGTGCCAGCAGCCCTGTGGAGGCCGGGGGAGATACGCAGTATTTT. Translated: CASSPVEAGGDTQYF. Full variable domain (outside the CDR3, taken from reference TRBV5-5 and TRBJ2-3): DAGVTQSPTHLIKTRGQQVTLRCSPISGHKSVSWYQQVLGQGPQFIFQYYEKEERGRGNFPDRFSARQFPNYSSELNVNALLLGDSALYLCASSPVEAGGDTQYFGPGTRLTVL.

The rearrangement links TRBV28 to TRBJ1-5; D is possibly TRBD1 (5 bases). Germline values: CDR1 MDHEN, CDR2 SYDVKM. V was cut by 3 bases and J by 2 bases, with 14 bases left in between. This CDR3 contains 16 residues. CDR3 bases: TGTGCCAGCAGTTTCCCGCAGGGTGTTGGCAATCAGCCCCAGCATTTT. Protein sequence: CASSFPQGVGNQPQHF.

This clone appeared once. The same CDR3 is also encoded by other DNA sequences in this sample. The gene calls are TRBV29-1 and TRBJ1-2, with TRBD1 identical over 9 bases. The ends lost 4 bases at V and 3 bases at J; junction bases unmatched: 3. The CDR3 is 13 residues long. Germline V gene lookup returns CDR1 SQVTM and CDR2 ANQGSEA. The CDR3 here is CSVGTGEDYGYTF. The CDR3, as DNA: TGCAGCGTTGGGACAGGGGAGGACTATGGCTACACCTTC.

The rearrangement uses TRBV6-5 and TRBJ1-5; perhaps TRBD1 as D (5 bases). In germline, CDR1 is MNHEY, CDR2 SVGAGI. The ends were cut back, 6 bases at V and 0 bases at J, with 12 bases in the middle. There are 15 residues in the CDR3. The DNA for the CDR3 is TGTGCCAGCAGCGACAGTGGACATAGCAATCAGCCCCAGCATTTT. It yields the protein CASSDSGHSNQPQHF.

V usage is TRBV2 and J usage is TRBJ1-2; 7 bases agree with TRBD1. V gave up 8 bases and J gave up 0 bases; unmatched junction bases: 9. CDR1 is SNHLY and CDR2 is FYNNEI in the germline V gene. This CDR3 has 15 residues. CDR3 in DNA: TGTGCCAGCGGAGCCGGGACAGCTACTAACTATGGCTACACCTTC. Protein: CASGAGTATNYGYTF.

This clone has only a few counts. V and J are TRBV6-5 and TRBJ1-5, with 10 positions matching TRBD1. Germline V gene sequence: CDR1 MNHEY, CDR2 SVGAGI. The CDR3 loop spans 14 amino acids. V gave up 6 bases and J gave up 8 bases; unmatched junction bases: 7. CDR3 bases: TGTGCCAGCAGAGAGACAGGGGGCATTGAGCCCCAGCATTTT. Translated: CASRETGGIEPQHF.